The 18 T cell receptor beta chains below come from one sample, sequenced in a study of cytomegalovirus exposure and HLA in healthy donors. Both 60 Vbeta primers and 13 Jbeta primers went into the PCR. Profiled with immunoSEQ multiplex PCR; TCRdb holds only in-frame clones, not every one. Here the sample spans around 90,000 clones, around 84% being singletons. Sequencing was performed on PBMCs. These receptors were collected from a middle-aged man in good health and CMV-seropositive.

The rearrangement links TRBV5-1 to TRBJ1-3; D is uncertain. The CDR3 sequence is 15 residues long. V was trimmed by 4 bases and J by 0 bases, leaving 11 bases between them. The germline V gene has CDR1 SGHRS and CDR2 YFSETQ. CDR3 loop: CASSRGGSSGNTIYF. In nucleotides, the CDR3 is TGCGCCAGCAGCCGCGGTGGGAGCTCTGGAAACACCATATATTTT.

The gene calls are TRBV27 and TRBJ2-1; tentative D call: TRBD1 (6 bases). Deletions cut 6 bases from V and 6 bases from J, with 18 bases between. The CDR3 spans 15 residues. Germline-derived CDR1 and CDR2 are MNHEY and SMNVEV (reference sequence). The CDR3 DNA is TGTGCCAGCAGGTATTCAGGGGTATTCGGCAATGAGCAGTTCTTC. Its translation: CASRYSGVFGNEQFF.

The gene calls are TRBV7-3 and TRBJ2-3, with D possibly being TRBD2 (6 bases). Deletions cut 5 bases from V and 0 bases from J, with 15 bases between. CDR1 and CDR2 (germline): SGHTA, FQGTGA. The CDR3 spans 16 residues. In DNA form, the CDR3 reads TGTGCCAGCAGCCCTAGGAGTAGCGGAAGCACAGATACGCAGTATTTT. The encoded protein is CASSPRSSGSTDTQYF.

The chain uses TRBV9 and TRBJ1-2, with TRBD1 as a possible D gene (5 bases). This CDR3 spans 16 amino acids. V was shortened by 0 bases and J by 4 bases, with 16 bases between the two germline ends. Germline CDR1 and CDR2: SGDLS and YYNGEE. The DNA of the CDR3 is TGTGCCAGCAGCGTAGCTACGGGGGGGGGAGGCTATGGCTACACCTTC. Translation gives CASSVATGGGGYGYTF.

The chain is built from TRBV4-1 and TRBJ2-1; TRBD2 aligns across 13 bases. The CDR3 runs to 18 residues. Losses at the gene ends were 2 bases for V and 6 bases for J; bases not matched to a gene: 10. Germline-derived CDR1 and CDR2 are MGHRA and YSYEKL. The CDR3 bases are TGCGCCAGCAGCCAACGAACTAGCGGGGGGGCTCTAATCAATGAGCAGTTCTTC. Translation gives CASSQRTSGGALINEQFF.

The rearrangement joins TRBV12-5 to TRBJ2-5; 7 bases line up with TRBD2. V gave up 0 bases and J gave up 5 bases; unmatched junction bases: 0. The CDR3 contains 13 residues. Germline CDR1 is LGHNT and CDR2 is FRNRAP. The CDR3 nucleotides are TGTGCTAGTGGTTTGGTCGGGGGGGAGACCCAGTACTTC. This gives the protein CASGLVGGETQYF.

This clone was recorded a few times. Other nucleotide sequences in the sample specify the same CDR3. The V and J genes are TRBV5-6 and TRBJ1-5; 9 bases fit TRBD1. V gave up 3 bases and J gave up 5 bases; unmatched junction bases: 3. Germline CDR1 and CDR2: SGHDT and YYEEEE. The CDR3 is made up of 14 amino acids. This CDR3 reads CASSSQGAHQPQHF. The DNA for the CDR3 is TGTGCCAGCAGCTCACAGGGGGCTCATCAGCCCCAGCATTTT.

The chain has TRBV29-1 and TRBJ2-1, with TRBD1 identical over 8 bases. The CDR3 runs 11 residues. Germline V gives CDR1 SQVTM, CDR2 ANQGSEA. J gave up 7 bases and V 6 bases, and 2 bases lay outside the gene matches. CDR3 DNA: TGCAGCGTCAACAGGGGGAATGAGCAGTTCTTC. It specifies CSVNRGNEQFF.

In this sample, this clone turned up once. The gene calls are TRBV7-3 and TRBJ2-1, with D hard to call. Trimming left V 5 bases short and J 0 bases short, with 17 bases between. This CDR3 contains 17 residues. Germline V gene data show CDR1 as SGHTA and CDR2 as FQGTGA. Here the CDR3 reads CASSNPIAGASYNEQFF. Written as DNA, the CDR3 is TGTGCCAGCAGCAACCCTATAGCCGGAGCCTCCTACAATGAGCAGTTCTTC. The variable domain in full, completed from reference TRBV7-3 and TRBJ2-1, reads GAGVSQTPSNKVTEKGKYVELRCDPISGHTALYWYRQSLGQGPEFLIYFQGTGAADDSGLPNDRFFAVRPEGSVSTLKIQRTERGDSAVYLCASSNPIAGASYNEQFFGPGTRLTVL.

The chain employs TRBV4-2 and TRBJ2-5, with unresolved D. CDR1 is LGHNA and CDR2 is YNFKEQ in the germline V gene. Trimming stripped 1 base from V and 2 bases from J, with 14 bases between. CDR3 length: 16 amino acids. CDR3 in amino acids: CASSQGNPARQETQYF. In nucleotides, the CDR3 is TGTGCCAGCAGCCAAGGAAATCCAGCGAGACAAGAGACCCAGTACTTC.

CDR3 in amino acids: CSVPGQTGSGEQYF. The CDR3 nucleotides read TGCAGCGTCCCGGGTCAGACCGGTTCGGGCGAGCAGTACTTC. The chain employs TRBV29-1 and TRBJ2-7; the D is unclear. Germline CDR1 SQVTM, CDR2 ANQGSEA. Trimming cost V 6 bases and J 6 bases, with 21 bases left between them. The length of the CDR3 is 14 residues.

The V call is TRBV29-1, the J call TRBJ2-2, with D hard to call. Trimming took 4 bases from V and 6 from J, leaving 12 bases between them. The germline V gene encodes CDR1 SQVTM and CDR2 ANQGSEA. The CDR3 totals 13 residues. For the CDR3, the DNA is TGCAGCGTTGGTACTCTTTTATCCGGGGAGCTGTTTTTT. Translated: CSVGTLLSGELFF.

The rearrangement uses TRBV7-9 and TRBJ2-7; D is ambiguous. Trimming left V 6 bases short and J 1 base short, with 4 bases between. The germline V gene has CDR1 SEHNR and CDR2 FQNEAQ (reference sequence). CDR3 size: 11 residues. In DNA form, the CDR3 reads TGTGCCAGCAGTCATTCCTACGAGCAGTACTTC. This encodes CASSHSYEQYF. Full variable domain (outside the CDR3, taken from reference TRBV7-9 and TRBJ2-7): DTGVSQNPRHKITKRGQNVTFRCDPISEHNRLYWYRQTLGQGPEFLTYFQNEAQLEKSRLLSDRFSAERPKGSFSTLEIQRTEQGDSAMYLCASSHSYEQYFGPGTRLTVT.

This clone came up once. The rearrangement links TRBV19 to TRBJ1-1, with 7 nucleotides matching TRBD1. The V and J ends lost 5 bases and 3 bases, in that order; junction bases with no gene match: 6. Looked up from germline, CDR1 is LNHDA and CDR2 is SQIVND (reference sequence). CDR3 length equals 14 residues. For the CDR3, the DNA is TGTGCCAGTAGTCTTCAGACAGGGTACACTGAAGCTTTCTTT. Translating gives CASSLQTGYTEAFF.

V gene TRBV28 combines with J gene TRBJ1-1; D is unresolved. Per germline, CDR1 MDHEN and CDR2 SYDVKM. V shed 6 bases and J shed 1 base, with 12 bases lying between them. The CDR3 has 14 residues. The CDR3 DNA follows: TGTGCCAGCAGACCCTCCAGAGGGAACACTGAAGCTTTCTTT. Translating gives CASRPSRGNTEAFF.

As for this clone: One junction end disagrees with the germline gene, perhaps due to a read error. This rearrangement joins TRBV2 to TRBJ1-6; D is undetermined. The CDR3 is 14 amino acids. CDR1 is SNHLY, CDR2 FYNNEI, per germline. The CDR3 loop reads CASSEVAYSSPLHF. The DNA of the CDR3 is TGTGCCAGCAGTGAAGTAGCCTATAGTTCACCCCTCCACTTT.

The chain links TRBV4-1 to TRBJ2-4; TRBD2 is a possible D gene (6 bases). Germline assignment: CDR1 MGHRA and CDR2 YSYEKL. The V end was cut by 4 bases, the J end by 0 bases, with 19 bases between. The CDR3 is 18 residues long. CDR3 sequence: CASSLNPLGGEAKNIQYF. The DNA of the CDR3 is TGCGCCAGCAGCCTGAACCCCCTCGGGGGAGAAGCCAAAAACATTCAGTACTTC.

The chain employs TRBV28 and TRBJ2-5; 16 positions agree with TRBD2. The V gene end was trimmed by 4 bases and the J gene end by 1 base; junction bases not matched to a gene: 6. The CDR3 is 18 residues long. Germline assignment: CDR1 MDHEN and CDR2 SYDVKM. CDR3 sequence: CASSSGTSGRGFQETQYF. CDR3 nucleotides: TGTGCCAGCAGTTCCGGGACTAGCGGGAGGGGTTTCCAAGAGACCCAGTACTTC.